This record looks at one TCR beta chain sequence and its context. No antigen is known for it. Qualities for individual bases were not recorded, and no much larger clone is one base off. The data originate from a study of lymphopenia after photon versus proton radiotherapy (dated by TCRdb to the late 2010s). For context, the study as a whole: In patients with gastrointestinal tumors who developed high-grade lymphopenia, the study compared the immunological effects of photon radiation therapy with those of proton radiation therapy. The goal of the study was to describe how the two radiation modalities differ in their effects on the immune system. The cohort included approximately 18 patients with gastrointestinal tumors who developed lymphopenia after receiving either photon or proton therapy.

What the research found in general, with its limitations: The survival association was assessed only in patients who died, and better survival with proton therapy was presented by the authors as a possibility rather than a demonstrated result. After the lymphocyte count nadir, oligoclonal expansion, especially of CD8+ Temra cells, was observed in photon-treated repertoires, and the drop in diversity was driven by this expansion. Among patients across the cohort who died, overall survival time showed an inverse correlation with a larger post-nadir drop in TCR diversity. Proton-treated patients stayed relatively stable during treatment, while photon-treated patients lost naive T cells and TCR diversity and gained effector/memory populations.

Libraries were made using the immunoSEQ multiplex PCR assay. T cell repertoires were profiled with deep sequencing of rearranged TCR beta loci together with multiparametric flow cytometry. Imported from immuneACCESS, the table was reduced by TCRdb to in-frame sequences with V and J called. These copies leave out some clones; in studies compared against another copy, an unresolved V gene accounts for under half, and the cause of the remainder is not known. This sample lists 15,000 to 20,000 clones; roughly nine tenths were detected once. More than 8% of the sample goes to the ten largest clones. The TCR originated in a man in his 70s with pancreatic cancer. The material was peripheral blood, obtained from a patient treated with proton-based radiotherapy.

The DNA is TGTGCCAGCAGCGCGGGTAGCGGATTCAATGGCTACACCTTC. Its translation reads: CASSAGSGFNGYTF. The chain is made from TRBV6-5 and TRBJ1-2; no D gene can be assigned with confidence. From the cysteine through the phenylalanine, the CDR3 covers 14 amino acids. The DNA shown is the 42-base CDR3, in frame from base 1. Sequences MNHEY (CDR1) and SVGAGI (CDR2) are obtained from the germline V gene. Deletion took 6 bases off V and 6 bases off J, with a span of 17 bases between the germline ends.